The next 32 T cell receptor beta chains were all read from a single sample in a study of patients and donors after allogeneic stem cell transplantation. TCRdb fed the RT-PCR reads into MiXCR, producing one record per CDR3 protein. This repertoire shows around 150,000 distinct CDR3 sequences, 25% to 35% found once; its top ten account for about 3%. Sequenced: blood, either unsorted or a sorted T cell fraction (not recorded which). The receptors were sampled from a human donor who was either an allogeneic HSCT recipient or a stem cell or donor lymphocyte infusion donor (not recorded which). It is not recorded whose cells these are; they may come from a transplant donor.

The CDR3 DNA is TGTGCCAGCAGTTACCCCCTCGACAGGACCCGCTCTGGGGCCAACGTCCTGACTTTC. Protein product: CASSYPLDRTRSGANVLTF. V and J are TRBV12-3 or TRBV12-4 and TRBJ2-6; weak D call: TRBD1 (6 bases). The CDR3 loop spans 19 amino acids. Trimming took off 4 bases at V and 0 bases at J, with 19 bases between the two ends.

V gene TRBV6-5 combines with J gene TRBJ2-5; D perhaps matches TRBD1 (6 bases). Trimming took off 0 bases at V and 3 bases at J, with 8 bases between the two ends. The germline CDR1 and CDR2 sequences are MNHEY and SVGAGI. The CDR3 loop spans 14 amino acids. Here the CDR3 DNA reads TGTGCCAGCAGTTACTCGGCAGGGGAAGAGACCCAGTACTTC. This encodes CASSYSAGEETQYF.

This clonotype has just a few counts. CDR3 DNA sequence: TGTGCCAGCTCACCCCCGACTGGACAGTCTAACACTGAAGCTTTCTTT. Translation gives CASSPPTGQSNTEAFF. The chain recombines TRBV18 with TRBJ1-1, with D perhaps matching TRBD1 (6 bases). The CDR3 is 16 residues long. The V gene's germline CDR1 is KGHSH and CDR2 LQKENI. V dropped 3 bases and J dropped 2 bases, with 16 bases sitting between them.

The table lists this clonotype with a few counts. This rearrangement joins TRBV6-5 to TRBJ1-5, with a tentative D call TRBD1 (6 bases). Germline V CDR1 and CDR2: MNHEY, SVGAGI. This CDR3 region has 14 residues. Trimming took off 10 bases at V and 6 bases at J, with 19 bases between the two ends. As DNA, the CDR3 is TGTGCCACCGCCTCCCAAGGGGGGGGTCAGCCCCAGCATTTT. Its protein is CATASQGGGQPQHF.

This clonotype was seen ten or more times. The chain combines TRBV7-2 with TRBJ1-3; D not resolved. CDR1 and CDR2 (germline): SGHTA, FQGNSA. The V gene lost 1 base and the J gene lost 4 bases, with 11 bases spanning the gap. The CDR3 covers 15 residues. The CDR3 here is CASSLDGLRGNTIYF. The CDR3 DNA reads TGTGCCAGCAGCTTAGATGGGCTGAGAGGAAACACCATATATTTT.

V is TRBV7-2 and J is TRBJ2-1; 7 bases align to TRBD2. V gave up 5 bases and J gave up 5 bases; unmatched junction bases: 9. CDR1 SGHTA and CDR2 FQGNSA come from the germline V gene. The length of the CDR3 is 15 residues. DNA of the CDR3: TGTGCCAGCAGCCGGGGACTATCAAGAAACAATGAGCAGTTCTTC. Translation gives CASSRGLSRNNEQFF.

The chain is built from TRBV7-2 and TRBJ1-5, with D uncertain. Germline CDR1 SGHTA, CDR2 FQGNSA. This CDR3 region has 13 residues. The V and J ends lost 4 bases and 3 bases respectively, with 7 bases between them. The CDR3 coding sequence is TGTGCCAGCAGCTCACGTATCAATCAGCCCCAGCATTTT. It yields the protein CASSSRINQPQHF. The whole variable domain, remainder taken from reference TRBV7-2 and TRBJ1-5, is GAGVSQSPSNKVTEKGKDVELRCDPISGHTALYWYRQSLGQGLEFLIYFQGNSAPDKSGLPSDRFSAERTGGSVSTLTIQRTQQEDSAVYLCASSSRINQPQHFGDGTRLSIL.

The chain uses TRBV5-6 and TRBJ2-2; D perhaps matches TRBD2 (5 bases). Trimming stripped 0 bases from V and 7 bases from J, with 7 bases between. Germline-derived CDR1 and CDR2 are SGHDT and YYEEEE. The CDR3 sequence is 13 residues long. This chain's CDR3 is CASSLAGNGELFF. The DNA of the CDR3 is TGTGCCAGCAGCTTGGCGGGGAACGGGGAGCTGTTTTTT.

This clonotype was recorded at least ten times. This chain connects TRBV12-3 or TRBV12-4 to TRBJ1-4, with D possibly TRBD1 on 6 matching bases. There are 15 residues in the CDR3. The V end lost 6 bases, the J end lost 0 bases, and 11 bases lay between the germline ends. DNA of the CDR3: TGTGCCAGCAGCCTTCGGACAGCAACTAATGAAAAACTGTTTTTT. As protein: CASSLRTATNEKLFF.

For the CDR3, the DNA is TGTGCCAGCACCCTGGGACAGGGGATAAACAATGAGCAGTTCTTC. Encoded protein: CASTLGQGINNEQFF. This chain connects TRBV12-3 or TRBV12-4 to TRBJ2-1, with 10 bases identical to TRBD1. The junction had 8 bases not matched to a gene; V was cut back by 7 bases and J by 5 bases. The CDR3 has 15 residues.

The V and J genes are TRBV10-3 and TRBJ2-7; 12 bases are a match to TRBD2. J gave up 5 bases and V 11 bases, and 4 bases lay outside the gene matches. There are 12 residues in the CDR3. Germline CDR1 and CDR2: ENHRY and SYGVKD. Here the CDR3 reads CASRLAGDEQYF. The CDR3 nucleotides are TGTGCCTCTCGACTAGCGGGAGACGAGCAGTACTTC.

This chain connects TRBV4-2 to TRBJ2-7, with a weak D call TRBD1 (8 bases). Germline V lookup: CDR1 LGHNA, CDR2 YNFKEQ. Trimming removed 2 bases at V and 5 bases at J, with 19 bases between. The CDR3 has 16 amino acids. The CDR3 reads CASSQNIWTGRDEQYF. In nucleotides, the CDR3 is TGTGCCAGCAGCCAAAACATTTGGACAGGGAGGGACGAGCAGTACTTC.

This clonotype was seen a single time. The J gene is TRBJ2-7, the V gene TRBV12-3 or TRBV12-4; 9 bases match TRBD2. Trimming at V came to 6 bases and at J to 3 bases, leaving 9 bases not matched to a gene. This CDR3 has 15 residues. This CDR3 reads CASRLSGSPIYEQYF. In DNA form, the CDR3 reads TGTGCCAGCAGGCTTAGCGGGAGTCCCATCTACGAGCAGTACTTC.

The chain combines TRBV12-3 or TRBV12-4 with TRBJ1-4; no clear D gene. The V and J ends lost 3 bases and 0 bases respectively, with 5 bases between them. The CDR3 covers 14 residues. CDR3 DNA: TGTGCCAGCAGTTTCATTGCAACTAATGAAAAACTGTTTTTT. Encoded protein: CASSFIATNEKLFF.

The J gene is TRBJ1-4, the V gene TRBV9; D is possibly TRBD1 (6 bases). The V end lost 0 bases, the J end lost 8 bases, and 17 bases lay between the germline ends. The CDR3 is 16 residues long. Germline CDR1 and CDR2: SGDLS and YYNGEE. The CDR3 sequence: CASSVGGGTQREKLFF. The CDR3 nucleotides are TGTGCCAGCAGCGTAGGGGGAGGGACACAGAGGGAAAAACTGTTTTTT.

This clonotype has only a few counts. V and J are TRBV10-1 and TRBJ2-1; D is perhaps TRBD1 (6 bases). Trimming removed 2 bases from V and 6 bases from J, with 14 bases in between. This CDR3 is 15 amino acids long. The V gene's germline CDR1 is WNHNN and CDR2 SYGVQD (reference sequence). The CDR3 is CASSERGQGGNEQFF. In DNA, the CDR3 is TGCGCCAGCAGTGAGCGAGGGCAAGGGGGCAATGAGCAGTTCTTC.

This clonotype was seen a handful of times. The chain links TRBV27 to TRBJ1-2; the D is unclear. This CDR3 is built from 13 residues. Trimming took off 3 bases at V and 1 base at J, with 6 bases between the two ends. Germline values: CDR1 MNHEY, CDR2 SMNVEV (reference sequence). The CDR3 protein is CASSLRFNYGYTF. CDR3 coding DNA: TGTGCCAGCAGTTTGAGGTTTAACTATGGCTACACCTTC.

This clonotype turned up a few times. The chain employs TRBV12-3 or TRBV12-4 and TRBJ2-1; 7 positions agree with TRBD2. V was pared by 7 bases and J by 16 bases, with 19 bases of the junction left unmatched. This CDR3 has 14 residues. The CDR3 DNA reads as TGTGCCAGCATCTCCCGGGGAGGGTCTCCGCTAAGTTTCTTC. This translates into CASISRGGSPLSFF.

The chain uses TRBV20-1 and TRBJ2-2, with 11 bases aligning to TRBD2. Germline V CDR1 and CDR2: DFQATT, SNEGSKA (reference sequence). The V and J ends lost 6 bases and 7 bases, in that order; junction bases with no gene match: 10. The CDR3 runs 15 residues. The CDR3 here is CSAPGLAGGGGELFF. CDR3 nucleotide sequence: TGCAGTGCCCCAGGCCTAGCGGGAGGAGGCGGGGAGCTGTTTTTT.

The chain combines TRBV4-1 with TRBJ2-7, with 8 bases fitting TRBD2. V lost 4 bases, J lost 4 bases, and 9 bases stayed unmatched. The germline CDR1 and CDR2 sequences are MGHRA and YSYEKL. This CDR3 spans 15 amino acids. The CDR3 spells CASSRASGRLYEQYF. The CDR3 bases are TGCGCCAGCAGCCGAGCTAGCGGGCGCCTTTACGAGCAGTACTTC.

This clonotype was detected a few times. The CDR3 DNA is TGTGCCAGCAGCCTGACAGGGAGTAACTATGGCTACACCTTC. Translated, it gives CASSLTGSNYGYTF. The chain is built from TRBV27 and TRBJ1-2, with TRBD1 matching 7 bases. This CDR3 contains 14 residues. Germline V lookup: CDR1 MNHEY, CDR2 SMNVEV (reference sequence). J gave up 1 base and V 6 bases, and 5 bases lay outside the gene matches.

This clonotype appeared a few times. The CDR3 DNA reads TGCAGCGTTCTAGCGGACGATGAGCAGTTCTTC. It is translated as CSVLADDEQFF. The chain combines TRBV29-1 with TRBJ2-1; 7 bases line up with TRBD2. The germline CDR1 and CDR2 sequences are SQVTM and ANQGSEA. This CDR3 has 11 amino acids. V lost 5 bases to trimming and J lost 8 bases; unmatched junction nucleotides: 3.

The chain couples TRBV4-1 to TRBJ2-3; 11 nucleotides match TRBD2. Germline lookup yields CDR1 MGHRA and CDR2 YSYEKL. V shed 2 bases and J 2 bases; nucleotides not matched to a gene: 9. The CDR3 runs to 18 residues. The DNA of the CDR3 is TGCGCCAGCAGCCAACCCCGCCTAGCGGGAGGAGTCACAGATACGCAGTATTTT. Its protein is CASSQPRLAGGVTDTQYF.

CDR3 sequence reads: CASSVAGGKNIQYF. The CDR3 DNA follows: TGTGCCAGCAGCGTAGCGGGTGGCAAAAACATTCAGTACTTC. This sequence joins TRBV9 and TRBJ2-4, with D unresolved. CDR3 length: 14 residues. The V end lost 0 bases, the J end lost 3 bases, and 7 bases lay between the germline ends. Germline V gives CDR1 SGDLS, CDR2 YYNGEE.

V gene TRBV6-1 combines with J gene TRBJ2-3, with 8 positions matching TRBD2. Germline V gene data show CDR1 as MNHNS and CDR2 as SASEGT. V lost 1 base and J lost 7; bases outside the gene matches: 4. This CDR3 contains 14 residues. The CDR3, as DNA: TGTGCCAGCAGTGAAGGGACTAGCACGAATACGCAGTATTTT. This encodes CASSEGTSTNTQYF.

This clonotype showed up just a few times. The V gene is TRBV6-4, the J gene TRBJ2-7; possible D gene TRBD1, 6 bases. The CDR3 runs to 13 residues. Deletions cut 5 bases from V and 1 base from J, with 9 bases between. Germline lookup yields CDR1 MRHNA and CDR2 SNTAGT. The CDR3 loop is CASSRQGSYEQYF. The CDR3 DNA reads as TGTGCCAGCAGTCGGCAGGGGTCCTACGAGCAGTACTTC.

CDR3 residues: CASRGPGDTQYF. The CDR3 bases are TGTGCCAGCAGGGGGCCGGGGGATACGCAGTATTTT. This chain connects TRBV27 to TRBJ2-3; D possibly uses TRBD1 or TRBD2 (5 bases each). The CDR3 contains 12 residues. V lost 6 bases and J 6 bases, leaving 10 bases between the germline ends. Germline loops: CDR1 MNHEY, CDR2 SMNVEV (reference sequence).

In its sample, this clonotype was seen many times. The chain links TRBV29-1 to TRBJ1-5, with D maybe TRBD1 (6 bases). The CDR3 spans 15 residues. Trimming shortened V by 6 bases and J by 6 bases, and 21 bases separated the two germline ends. Germline V gene sequence: CDR1 SQVTM, CDR2 ANQGSEA. The CDR3 DNA reads as TGCAGCGTCAGGGAACAGGGCGACGGAAGTCAGCCCCAGCATTTT. As protein: CSVREQGDGSQPQHF.

The gene calls are TRBV18 and TRBJ1-2; TRBD1 matches at 9 bases. The ends lost 2 bases at V and 8 bases at J; junction bases unmatched: 3. The CDR3 runs 13 residues. The germline CDR1 and CDR2 sequences are KGHSH and LQKENI. CDR3: CASSPGTGRGYTF. CDR3 DNA: TGTGCCAGCTCACCAGGGACAGGGAGAGGCTACACCTTC.

V is TRBV20-1 and J is TRBJ2-7, with D possibly being TRBD2 (5 bases). The CDR3 covers 13 residues. Per the germline V gene, CDR1 is DFQATT and CDR2 is SNEGSKA (reference sequence). The V end lost 3 bases, the J end lost 2 bases, and 11 bases lay between the germline ends. This CDR3 is CSARQRVAYEQYF. The CDR3 nucleotides read TGCAGTGCTAGGCAGAGGGTCGCCTACGAGCAGTACTTC.

The sample holds a few counts of this clonotype. The chain is built from TRBV5-1 and TRBJ2-7, with D possibly being TRBD1 (6 bases). V dropped 0 bases and J dropped 7 bases, with 14 bases sitting between them. CDR3 size: 14 residues. Per the germline V gene, CDR1 is SGHRS and CDR2 is YFSETQ. As DNA, the CDR3 is TGCGCCAGCAGCTTGGCCGGGACACCCAGGGAGCAGTACTTC. Protein product: CASSLAGTPREQYF.

The chain recombines TRBV4-3 with TRBJ2-7, with D maybe TRBD1 (5 bases). The CDR3 spans 16 residues. Germline assignment: CDR1 LGHNA and CDR2 YSLEER. Between the trimmed V and J ends, which lost 0 bases and 0 bases, there was a span of 12 bases. The CDR3 DNA follows: TGCGCCAGCAGCCAAGATAGACAGTTAATCTCCTACGAGCAGTACTTC. This sequence encodes CASSQDRQLISYEQYF.